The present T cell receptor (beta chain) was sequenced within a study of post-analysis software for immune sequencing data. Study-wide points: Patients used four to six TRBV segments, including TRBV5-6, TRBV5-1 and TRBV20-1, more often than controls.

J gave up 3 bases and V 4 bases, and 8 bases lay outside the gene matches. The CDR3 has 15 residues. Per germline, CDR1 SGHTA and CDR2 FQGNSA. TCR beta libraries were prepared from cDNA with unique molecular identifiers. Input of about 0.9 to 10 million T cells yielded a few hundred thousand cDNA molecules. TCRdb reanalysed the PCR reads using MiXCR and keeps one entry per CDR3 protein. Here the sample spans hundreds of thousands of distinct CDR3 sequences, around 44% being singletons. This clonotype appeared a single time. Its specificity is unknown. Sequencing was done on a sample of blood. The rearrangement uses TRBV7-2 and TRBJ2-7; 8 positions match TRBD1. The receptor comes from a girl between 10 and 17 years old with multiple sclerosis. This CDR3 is CASSWSDRDGYEQYF. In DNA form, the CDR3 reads TGTGCCAGCAGCTGGTCGGACAGGGACGGCTACGAGCAGTACTTC.